These T cell receptor beta chains were read from a single sample in a study of cytomegalovirus exposure and HLA in healthy donors. TCRdb's copy holds only in-frame clones and misses some; the assay was immunoSEQ multiplex PCR. The table has some 200,000 clones, about four fifths seen once. What was sequenced was PBMCs. Source of these receptors: a girl aged 10-17 years in good health and CMV-seropositive. Both conserved end residues are part of each CDR3. D genes are given only for firm matches. Size is omitted from some rows. Given values are once, few, many or a class for expanded clones.

V	D	length	J	size	CDR3	DNA
TRBV27	TRBD1	15	TRBJ1-2	-	CASSSPGTGRYGYTF	TGTGCCAGCAGTTCCCCCGGGACAGGGCGGTATGGCTACACCTTC
TRBV19	TRBD1	15	TRBJ1-2	-	CASSVTGSLNYGYTF	TGTGCCAGTAGTGTGACAGGGAGCCTTAACTATGGCTACACCTTC
TRBV27	TRBD2	18	TRBJ2-5	-	CASSLLPGGTLSGETQYF	TGTGCCAGCAGTTTACTACCCGGGGGGACTCTTTCCGGTGAGACCCAGTACTTC
TRBV29-1	TRBD1	13	TRBJ2-7	-	CSVEETGGYEQYF	TGCAGCGTTGAAGAAACAGGGGGGTACGAGCAGTACTTC
TRBV7-2	-	15	TRBJ2-7	-	CASSLGRLGSYEQYF	TGTGCCAGCAGCTTAGGGCGGCTGGGCTCCTACGAGCAGTACTTC
TRBV2	TRBD1	17	TRBJ1-3	few	CASSESGGLLTGNTIYF	TGTGCCAGCAGTGAGTCAGGGGGCCTCCTCACTGGAAACACCATATATTTT
TRBV19	-	13	TRBJ1-5	-	CASRVSGDQPQHF	TGTGCCAGTAGGGTCTCGGGGGATCAGCCCCAGCATTTT
TRBV27	-	17	TRBJ1-4	-	CASSLSHRQPTNEKLFF	TGTGCCAGCAGTTTATCGCACCGACAGCCAACTAATGAAAAACTGTTTTTT
TRBV10-3	TRBD1	16	TRBJ1-4	-	CATRTGVQATNEKLFF	TGTGCCACCCGGACAGGGGTCCAGGCAACTAATGAAAAACTGTTTTTT
TRBV9	TRBD1	16	TRBJ1-3	-	CASSVGDRFSGNTIYF	TGTGCCAGCAGCGTAGGGGACAGGTTCTCTGGAAACACCATATATTTT
TRBV16	TRBD1	15	TRBJ1-2	-	CASIHTTGGEYGYTF	TGTGCCAGCATACATACGACAGGGGGTGAATATGGCTACACCTTC
TRBV4-1	-	15	TRBJ2-1	-	CASRVLPTELNEQFF	TGCGCCAGCAGGGTCCTACCAACCGAGCTGAATGAGCAGTTCTTC
TRBV5-6	TRBD2	14	TRBJ2-7	-	CASSWAGGLGEQYF	TGTGCCAGCAGCTGGGCGGGGGGGCTGGGGGAGCAGTACTTC
TRBV27	TRBD1	15	TRBJ2-7	-	CASSSSGTGYYEQYF	TGTGCCAGCAGTTCATCCGGGACAGGGTACTACGAGCAGTACTTC
TRBV21-1	-	18	TRBJ1-3	-	CASSNYGLALRAGNTIYF	TGTGCCAGCAGCAACTACGGCCTAGCATTAAGGGCTGGAAACACCATATATTTT
TRBV2	-	13	TRBJ2-7	-	CASSRIGDYEQYF	TGTGCCAGCAGCAGGATCGGGGACTACGAGCAGTACTTC